These 31 T cell receptor beta chains share one sample of origin, sequenced in a study of blood T cell repertoires in COVID-19. Method: immunoSEQ multiplex PCR; TCRdb's copy keeps in-frame clones and lacks some. The sample carries 97,000 or so clones, approximately 90% recorded once. Sequenced material: peripheral blood. These receptors were collected from a man aged 55-75 years with acute or convalescent COVID-19.

This chain connects TRBV11-2 to TRBJ1-1; 8 bases map to TRBD1. Germline CDR1 SGHAT, CDR2 FQNNGV. CDR3 length: 15 residues. The V segment lost 5 bases and the J segment 4 bases; nucleotides outside the gene matches: 9. CDR3 in DNA: TGTGCCAGCAGCCCTCAGGGGGCAAAGAGCACTGAAGCTTTCTTT. Its translation is CASSPQGAKSTEAFF.

The V and J genes are TRBV7-9 and TRBJ2-5; TRBD2 is a possible D gene (5 bases). Trimming removed 3 bases from V and 0 bases from J, with 11 bases in between. There are 15 residues in the CDR3. Germline loops: CDR1 SEHNR, CDR2 FQNEAQ (reference sequence). In DNA form, the CDR3 reads TGTGCCAGCAGCTTGGAGGACTGGAACCAAGAGACCCAGTACTTC. It yields the protein CASSLEDWNQETQYF.

The table lists this clone with a few counts. The chain links TRBV6-5 to TRBJ1-2; TRBD1 matches at 7 bases. Per germline, CDR1 MNHEY and CDR2 SVGAGI. The CDR3 spans 15 residues. The J segment lost 5 bases and the V segment lost 6 bases, leaving 12 bases of the junction unmatched. The CDR3 spells CASRGGTATQYGYTF. Here the CDR3 DNA reads TGTGCCAGCAGGGGCGGGACAGCTACGCAGTATGGCTACACCTTC.

The rearrangement joins TRBV18 to TRBJ2-4; maybe TRBD1 (6 bases). With 3 bases removed from V and 0 bases from J, the gap between germline ends came to 12 bases. The germline V gene has CDR1 KGHSH and CDR2 LQKENI. This CDR3 contains 16 residues. In nucleotides, the CDR3 is TGTGCCAGCTCACCCGACAGGACAGTAGCCAAAAACATTCAGTACTTC. Translating gives CASSPDRTVAKNIQYF.

The rearrangement links TRBV6-5 to TRBJ1-2, with 9 nucleotides matching TRBD1. CDR1 MNHEY and CDR2 SVGAGI come from the germline V gene. The CDR3 runs 13 residues. Trimming removed 8 bases from V and 7 bases from J; junction bases left unmatched: 8. CDR3 DNA sequence: TGTGCCAGCTCAAAGGGACAGGGTCTTGGCTACACCTTC. Protein sequence: CASSKGQGLGYTF.

The chain recombines TRBV6-2 or TRBV6-3 with TRBJ2-3; D is undetermined. The V gene's germline CDR1 is MNHEY and CDR2 SVGEGT. The CDR3 is made up of 13 amino acids. Deletions cut 2 bases from V and 0 bases from J, with 3 bases between. CDR3 amino acids: CASSYQSTDTQYF. In DNA form, the CDR3 reads TGTGCCAGCAGTTACCAGAGCACAGATACGCAGTATTTT.

This chain uses TRBV5-1 with TRBJ2-3; perhaps TRBD2 as D (6 bases). Trimming took 4 bases from V and 5 from J, leaving 17 bases between them. Looked up from germline, CDR1 is SGHRS and CDR2 is YFSETQ. This CDR3 contains 15 residues. CDR3: CASSDTGGLGDTQYF. CDR3 bases: TGCGCCAGCAGCGATACTGGGGGGTTGGGAGATACGCAGTATTTT.

The chain combines TRBV14 with TRBJ1-2; TRBD1 aligns across 7 bases. Trimming at V came to 4 bases and at J to 4 bases, leaving 6 bases not matched to a gene. Per the germline V gene, CDR1 is SGHDN and CDR2 is FVKESK. There are 14 residues in the CDR3. The CDR3 nucleotides read TGTGCCAGCAGCCGTGACAGGGACCCCTATGGCTACACCTTC. Its protein product is CASSRDRDPYGYTF.

The rearrangement uses TRBV6-4 and TRBJ1-5; 8 bases align to TRBD1. CDR1 is MRHNA and CDR2 is SNTAGT in the germline V gene. The trim removed 6 bases at V and 1 base at J, leaving 5 bases unmatched. This CDR3 has 15 residues. In DNA, the CDR3 is TGTGCCAGCAGCCAACAGGGGGGGAGCAATCAGCCCCAGCATTTT. Translation: CASSQQGGSNQPQHF.

This clone was counted only a few times. The chain couples TRBV19 to TRBJ1-5; unclear D gene. V shed 0 bases and J shed 1 base, with 4 bases lying between them. The CDR3 loop spans 14 amino acids. Germline CDR1 and CDR2: LNHDA and SQIVND (reference sequence). Here the CDR3 DNA reads TGTGCCAGTAGTATAGACAGGAGCAATCAGCCCCAGCATTTT. Translated, it gives CASSIDRSNQPQHF.

This clone has just one count. In DNA, the CDR3 is TGCGCCAGCAGCCAAGCGGACTCCCACTCTGGAAACACCATATATTTT. Its protein is CASSQADSHSGNTIYF. J is TRBJ1-3 and V is TRBV4-1; D uncertain. Trimming shortened V by 1 base and J by 0 bases, and 10 bases separated the two germline ends. This CDR3 is 16 amino acids long. CDR1 is MGHRA, CDR2 YSYEKL, per germline.

CDR3 nucleotides: TGTGCCAGCAGTTTTGAGTTTCGCAGGGCGGCCACTGAAGCTTTCTTT. This translates into CASSFEFRRAATEAFF. V is TRBV5-5 and J is TRBJ1-1, with D possibly TRBD1 on 5 matching bases. V was trimmed by 5 bases and J by 4 bases, leaving 21 bases between them. Looked up from germline, CDR1 is SGHKS and CDR2 is YYEKEE (reference sequence). CDR3 size: 16 residues.

This chain links TRBV6-5 with TRBJ2-1, with unresolved D. V was shortened by 6 bases and J by 8 bases, with 20 bases between the two germline ends. This CDR3 region has 15 residues. The germline V gene has CDR1 MNHEY and CDR2 SVGAGI. The CDR3 sequence is CASRRTAIGGDEQFF. As DNA, the CDR3 is TGTGCCAGCAGGAGAACAGCAATCGGTGGTGATGAGCAGTTCTTC.

The rearrangement uses TRBV6-4 and TRBJ2-2; TRBD1 matches at 8 bases. The V and J ends lost 6 bases and 3 bases, in that order; junction bases with no gene match: 3. The CDR3 sequence is 14 residues long. CDR1 and CDR2 (germline): MRHNA, SNTAGT. DNA of the CDR3: TGTGCCAGCAGAACACAGGGGGACACCGGGGAGCTGTTTTTT. Protein: CASRTQGDTGELFF.

This clone was detected only a few times. The genes are TRBV6-4 and TRBJ1-5; 7 bases align to TRBD1. The junction had 7 bases not matched to a gene; V was cut back by 2 bases and J by 9 bases. Germline values: CDR1 MRHNA, CDR2 SNTAGT. The length of the CDR3 is 14 residues. In DNA form, the CDR3 reads TGTGCCAGCAGTGACGGTAACAGGGGATCGCCCCAGCATTTT. It codes for CASSDGNRGSPQHF.

The genes are TRBV7-9 and TRBJ1-1; the D gene is possibly TRBD1 (6 bases). Germline assignment: CDR1 SEHNR and CDR2 FQNEAQ (reference sequence). Trimming stripped 3 bases from V and 11 bases from J, with 16 bases between. This CDR3 has 13 residues. The CDR3: CASSLGASMLAFF. The DNA of the CDR3 is TGTGCCAGCAGCTTGGGGGCCTCGATGTTGGCTTTCTTT.

This chain links TRBV10-3 with TRBJ2-1; the match to TRBD1 covers 10 bases. Trimming cost V 6 bases and J 6 bases; bases outside gene matches: 8. The V gene's germline CDR1 is ENHRY and CDR2 SYGVKD. CDR3 length: 15 residues. The CDR3 bases are TGTGCCATCAGGACTGACAGGGGGCAATTCAATGAGCAGTTCTTC. Translating gives CAIRTDRGQFNEQFF.

The chain carries TRBV19 and TRBJ1-1; tentative D call: TRBD1 (6 bases). Trimming left V 7 bases short and J 3 bases short, with 21 bases between. The CDR3 is made up of 16 amino acids. CDR1 and CDR2 from the germline V gene are LNHDA and SQIVND (reference sequence). As DNA, the CDR3 is TGTGCCAGTACTCATAGGTGGGCAGGGGTGGACACTGAAGCTTTCTTT. It specifies CASTHRWAGVDTEAFF.

The chain links TRBV11-2 to TRBJ1-2; 11 nucleotides match TRBD1. Per germline, CDR1 SGHAT and CDR2 FQNNGV. The V and J ends lost 6 bases and 7 bases, in that order; junction bases with no gene match: 7. The CDR3 length is 14 residues. CDR3 bases: TGTGCCAGCAGGACGGACAGGGGGCTTGGTGGCTACACCTTC. Its translation is CASRTDRGLGGYTF.

The V and J genes are TRBV4-2 and TRBJ1-1; D unclear. This CDR3 is built from 13 residues. V gave up 3 bases and J gave up 7 bases, with 12 bases separating them. CDR1 is LGHNA and CDR2 is YNFKEQ in the germline V gene. CDR3 sequence (DNA): TGTGCCAGCAGCCACATCCCCCTAGGTGAAGCTTTCTTT. The encoded protein is CASSHIPLGEAFF.

This chain connects TRBV7-2 to TRBJ2-7; a weak D match, TRBD2 (5 bases). The CDR3 is 14 residues long. Trimming took 1 base from V and 3 from J, leaving 10 bases between them. The germline gives CDR1 SGHTA, CDR2 FQGNSA. In DNA, the CDR3 is TGTGCCAGCAGCTTAGTGAAAGAGGGCTACGAGCAGTACTTC. It specifies CASSLVKEGYEQYF. Full variable domain (rest looked up from reference TRBV7-2 and TRBJ2-7): GAGVSQSPSNKVTEKGKDVELRCDPISGHTALYWYRQSLGQGLEFLIYFQGNSAPDKSGLPSDRFSAERTGGSVSTLTIQRTQQEDSAVYLCASSLVKEGYEQYFGPGTRLTVT.

The chain uses TRBV3-1 (or the pseudogene TRBV3-2) and TRBJ1-4; 9 nucleotides align to TRBD1. Looked up from germline, CDR1 is LGHDT and CDR2 is YNNKEL (reference sequence). V lost 3 bases to trimming and J lost 7 bases; unmatched junction nucleotides: 15. The CDR3 contains 18 residues. The CDR3, as DNA: TGTGCCAGCAGCCAGGATCGAACACGAACAGGGGGCGTTGAAAAACTGTTTTTT. Residues: CASSQDRTRTGGVEKLFF.

In DNA, the CDR3 is TGTGCCTGGAGTCCCTTGGGGGGTATGAACACTGAAGCTTTCTTT. This sequence encodes CAWSPLGGMNTEAFF. The chain recombines TRBV30 with TRBJ1-1; tentative D call: TRBD1 (5 bases). The CDR3 covers 15 residues. With 2 bases removed from V and 0 bases from J, the gap between germline ends came to 13 bases. Per the germline V gene, CDR1 is GTSNPN and CDR2 is SVGIG (reference sequence).

As DNA, the CDR3 is TGCGCCAGCACCGACAGCCTGAATGAAAAACTGTTTTTT. It codes for CASTDSLNEKLFF. The rearrangement links TRBV4-1 to TRBJ1-4; TRBD1 is a possible D gene (5 bases). There are 13 residues in the CDR3. Germline values: CDR1 MGHRA, CDR2 YSYEKL. V was clipped by 7 bases and J by 5 bases, with 11 bases between them.

The chain's CDR3 is CASSLVSDTEAFF. CDR3 DNA: TGTGCCAGCAGCCTAGTTTCTGACACTGAAGCTTTCTTT. The rearrangement links TRBV11-2 to TRBJ1-1; D uncertain. V was pared by 5 bases and J by 3 bases, with 10 bases between. CDR3 size: 13 residues. Germline CDR1 reads SGHAT; CDR2 reads FQNNGV.

This clone was seen a handful of times. The chain combines TRBV6-5 with TRBJ2-7; 8 positions match TRBD2. The junction had 13 bases not matched to a gene; V was cut back by 5 bases and J by 7 bases. This CDR3 spans 15 amino acids. Germline CDR1 MNHEY, CDR2 SVGAGI. The chain's CDR3 is CASSRRGGDSGEQYV. The CDR3 DNA follows: TGTGCCAGCAGTCGCCGGGGGGGCGATTCCGGAGAGCAGTACGTC.

This chain joins TRBV7-7 and TRBJ2-5; possibly TRBD2 for D (6 bases). The V gene's germline CDR1 is SSHAT and CDR2 FNYEAQ (reference sequence). V lost 2 bases, J lost 5 bases, and 12 bases lay in between. This CDR3 is built from 14 residues. The CDR3 sequence: CASSLIAGRETQYF. The CDR3 DNA reads TGTGCCAGCAGCTTAATTGCGGGACGGGAGACCCAGTACTTC.

V and J are TRBV30 and TRBJ1-5, with 10 positions matching TRBD1. This CDR3 has 17 residues. Germline trimming cut 3 bases from V and 1 base from J; bases unmatched to any gene: 9. The germline V gene has CDR1 GTSNPN and CDR2 SVGIG (reference sequence). The CDR3: CAWRGGTGATSNQPQHF. CDR3 DNA: TGTGCCTGGAGAGGGGGGACAGGGGCCACAAGCAATCAGCCCCAGCATTTT.

The CDR3 is CATSYGRDRGNQPQHF. CDR3 nucleotide sequence: TGTGCCACCAGCTACGGAAGGGACAGGGGCAATCAGCCCCAGCATTTT. The rearrangement joins TRBV15 to TRBJ1-5, with 9 bases aligning to TRBD1. Trimming cost V 5 bases and J 2 bases; bases outside gene matches: 7. The CDR3 is made up of 16 amino acids. Germline-derived CDR1 and CDR2 are LNHNV and YYDKDF (reference sequence).

As DNA, the CDR3 is TGTGCCAGCAGGGGGGACAGGGGGCCGGGTAATGAAAAACTGTTTTTT. Translation: CASRGDRGPGNEKLFF. The genes are TRBV2 and TRBJ1-4; 12 nucleotides agree with TRBD1. The CDR3 sequence is 16 residues long. J was trimmed by 4 bases and V by 6 bases; bases with no gene match: 6. The germline V gene has CDR1 SNHLY and CDR2 FYNNEI.

The chain has TRBV20-1 and TRBJ2-1; 9 positions match TRBD2. The CDR3 loop spans 13 amino acids. Germline lookup yields CDR1 DFQATT and CDR2 SNEGSKA (reference sequence). With 3 bases clipped from V and 10 bases from J, the junction kept 7 bases outside the gene matches. CDR3 DNA: TGCAGTGCTAGTGGGCTAGCGGGGCGGGAGCAGTTCTTC. It is translated as CSASGLAGREQFF.